A single sample gave rise to the 24 T cell receptor beta chains below, sequenced in a study of CD8 T cells in ankylosing spondylitis. TCRdb itself ran the 5' RACE reads through MiXCR, one entry per CDR3 protein. The profile shows hundreds of thousands of distinct CDR3 sequences, around 8% of them singletons. Material: blood, either unsorted or a sorted T cell fraction (not recorded which). Receptor source: a female donor with ankylosing spondylitis or in good health (not recorded which).

This clonotype was recorded at least ten times. The chain carries TRBV20-1 and TRBJ2-1, with D uncertain. From germline, CDR1 is DFQATT and CDR2 SNEGSKA (reference sequence). V dropped 5 bases and J dropped 0 bases, with 11 bases sitting between them. The CDR3 loop spans 14 amino acids. The CDR3 region is CSALESGSYNEQFF. The CDR3 bases are TGCAGTGCTCTTGAGTCGGGCTCCTACAATGAGCAGTTCTTC.

This clonotype was counted many times. The chain links TRBV20-1 to TRBJ1-4; D is unclear. Germline values: CDR1 DFQATT, CDR2 SNEGSKA (reference sequence). Trimming left V 7 bases short and J 5 bases short, with 14 bases between. This CDR3 contains 13 residues. The CDR3 region is CSVLGGKNEKLFF. CDR3 nucleotides: TGCAGTGTGCTAGGCGGAAAAAATGAAAAACTGTTTTTT.

The sample holds many counts of this clonotype. The genes are TRBV4-2 and TRBJ2-2; D may be TRBD1 (6 bases). V was shortened by 3 bases and J by 3 bases, with 23 bases between the two germline ends. CDR1 and CDR2 (germline): LGHNA, YNFKEQ. This CDR3 is 19 amino acids long. The CDR3 reads CASSHRLSRGGIDTGELFF. The CDR3 DNA is TGTGCCAGCAGCCACCGACTTAGCAGGGGTGGGATAGACACCGGGGAGCTGTTTTTT.

This clonotype occurred many times. The chain uses TRBV12-3 or TRBV12-4 and TRBJ1-2, with 9 nucleotides matching TRBD1. The junction had 11 bases not matched to a gene; V was cut back by 6 bases and J by 3 bases. The CDR3 totals 16 residues. The CDR3 protein is CASSSGTGYEYYGYTF. The CDR3 region has the DNA TGTGCCAGCAGCTCCGGGACAGGGTATGAGTACTATGGCTACACCTTC.

This clonotype was seen only a few times. The chain is built from TRBV6-5 and TRBJ2-1; 7 positions match TRBD2. The CDR3 has 17 amino acids. Trimming at V came to 0 bases and at J to 4 bases, leaving 9 bases not matched to a gene. The germline V gene has CDR1 MNHEY and CDR2 SVGAGI. The CDR3 region is CASSYSGLGGVYNEQFF. CDR3 nucleotide sequence: TGTGCCAGCAGTTACTCTGGACTAGGCGGGGTTTACAATGAGCAGTTCTTC.

In its sample, this clonotype was seen many times. The chain is built from TRBV20-1 and TRBJ2-3; D unresolved. Germline CDR1 DFQATT, CDR2 SNEGSKA (reference sequence). Between the trimmed V and J ends, which lost 0 bases and 8 bases, there was a span of 6 bases. This CDR3 has 11 residues. The CDR3: CSARDFFTQYF. The CDR3, as DNA: TGCAGTGCTAGAGATTTCTTTACGCAGTATTTT.

This clonotype was detected many times. This chain uses TRBV11-2 with TRBJ2-7, with D unresolved. This CDR3 is 13 amino acids long. Trimming stripped 5 bases from V and 1 base from J, with 9 bases between. Germline V CDR1 and CDR2: SGHAT, FQNNGV. Written as DNA, the CDR3 is TGTGCCAGCAGCCTGACACCATCCTACGAGCAGTACTTC. Translating it yields CASSLTPSYEQYF.

This clonotype was detected many times. V and J are TRBV29-1 and TRBJ2-2, with D uncertain. Germline V CDR1 and CDR2: SQVTM, ANQGSEA. CDR3 length: 15 residues. With 5 bases removed from V and 8 bases from J, the gap between germline ends came to 21 bases. CDR3 sequence reads: CSVRLLPALGGELFF. Here the CDR3 DNA reads TGCAGCGTTAGGCTACTCCCCGCGCTGGGGGGGGAGCTGTTTTTT.

The rearrangement links TRBV4-3 to TRBJ2-7; D tentatively reads TRBD1 or TRBD2 (5 bases each). The CDR3 loop spans 18 amino acids. Germline V CDR1 and CDR2: LGHNA, YSLEER. Between the trimmed V and J ends, which lost 4 bases and 2 bases, there was a span of 24 bases. The CDR3 sequence is CASSPDSTPGRRAYEQYF. The DNA of the CDR3 is TGCGCCAGCAGCCCCGATAGTACCCCGGGACGTCGAGCCTACGAGCAGTACTTC.

This clonotype appeared many times. The V call is TRBV5-6, the J call TRBJ2-2; D is possibly TRBD1 (5 bases). Germline values: CDR1 SGHDT, CDR2 YYEEEE. Trimming removed 0 bases from V and 1 base from J, with 10 bases in between. CDR3 length: 16 amino acids. CDR3 coding DNA: TGTGCCAGCAGCTTGGACAGGAAAATGAACACCGGGGAGCTGTTTTTT. It encodes CASSLDRKMNTGELFF.

This clonotype was recorded a few times. V gene TRBV7-3 combines with J gene TRBJ2-1; the match to TRBD2 covers 7 bases. Germline-derived CDR1 and CDR2 are SGHTA and FQGTGA. The V gene end was trimmed by 4 bases and the J gene end by 8 bases; junction bases not matched to a gene: 14. This CDR3 spans 16 amino acids. CDR3 region: CASSSNKGTKKDEQFF. The CDR3, as DNA: TGTGCCAGCAGCTCAAATAAGGGGACTAAAAAAGATGAGCAGTTCTTC. Combining the CDR3 with reference TRBV7-3 and TRBJ2-1 gives the whole variable domain GAGVSQTPSNKVTEKGKYVELRCDPISGHTALYWYRQSLGQGPEFLIYFQGTGAADDSGLPNDRFFAVRPEGSVSTLKIQRTERGDSAVYLCASSSNKGTKKDEQFFGPGTRLTVL.

This clonotype was seen repeatedly, ten times or more. The CDR3 DNA is TGTGCCAGCAGTTTTCGTGCTGAGCAGTTCTTC. Its translation is CASSFRAEQFF. This chain uses TRBV12-3 or TRBV12-4 with TRBJ2-1; D not certain. The CDR3 contains 11 residues. V was pared by 3 bases and J by 9 bases, with 6 bases between.

In its sample, this clonotype was seen many times. The rearrangement links TRBV6-2 or TRBV6-3 to TRBJ1-2; TRBD1 aligns across 12 bases. Germline V gene lookup returns CDR1 MNHEY and CDR2 SVGEGT. V dropped 0 bases and J dropped 4; count of bases not matched to a gene: 3. The CDR3 runs 16 residues. For the CDR3, the DNA is TGTGCCAGCAGTTACTCGAGGGACAGGGGGCCCTATGGCTACACCTTC. As protein: CASSYSRDRGPYGYTF.

This clonotype has ten or more counts. The chain uses TRBV4-3 and TRBJ2-7; 8 nucleotides match TRBD1. The CDR3 covers 15 residues. V shed 1 base and J 6 bases; nucleotides not matched to a gene: 8. The germline V gene has CDR1 LGHNA and CDR2 YSLEER. The CDR3 DNA reads TGCGCCAGCAGCCAAGCCGGGACAGGTAGAGCCGAGCAGTACTTC. Encoded protein: CASSQAGTGRAEQYF.

This clonotype has at least ten counts. The chain uses TRBV6-2 or TRBV6-3 and TRBJ1-2, with 12 bases matching TRBD1. V shed 7 bases, J shed 6 bases, and the junction held 6 bases outside the gene matches. Germline V CDR1 and CDR2: MNHEY, SVGEGT. The CDR3 covers 14 residues. This CDR3 reads CASNRDRGQNGYTF. Here the CDR3 DNA reads TGTGCCAGCAACCGGGACAGGGGGCAGAATGGCTACACCTTC.

This clonotype was recorded many times. J is TRBJ2-5 and V is TRBV29-1; D unclear. V was trimmed by 6 bases and J by 2 bases, leaving 10 bases between them. The CDR3 covers 12 residues. In germline, CDR1 is SQVTM, CDR2 ANQGSEA. CDR3 coding DNA: TGCAGCGTCTCCCTTGGTCAAGAGACCCAGTACTTC. This codes for CSVSLGQETQYF.

J is TRBJ2-3 and V is TRBV7-2, with a tentative D call TRBD2 (6 bases). The CDR3 consists of 15 residues. V shed 5 bases and J shed 0 bases, with 12 bases lying between them. CDR1 SGHTA and CDR2 FQGNSA come from the germline V gene. CDR3 DNA: TGTGCCAGCAGCGTCCACGGGACTAGCACAGATACGCAGTATTTT. This encodes CASSVHGTSTDTQYF.

This clonotype has a count of ten or more. The chain links TRBV20-1 to TRBJ2-3; TRBD2 matches 7 bases. V lost 5 bases, J lost 2 bases, and 7 bases stayed unmatched. The CDR3 extends over 14 amino acids. Germline CDR1 DFQATT, CDR2 SNEGSKA (reference sequence). The CDR3 DNA follows: TGCAGTGCTCCCCCTAGCGGCCTCACAGATACGCAGTATTTT. Encoded protein: CSAPPSGLTDTQYF.

This clonotype was picked up many times. The V gene is TRBV5-1, the J gene TRBJ2-1; the D call may be TRBD1 or TRBD2 (6 bases each). V was clipped by 3 bases and J by 8 bases, with 36 bases between them. Germline CDR1 is SGHRS and CDR2 is YFSETQ. The CDR3 loop spans 21 amino acids. DNA for the CDR3: TGCGCCAGCAGCTCGCCTGTGTGGTTTGCGCGTTCGGGGGCACGTAAAGATGAGCAGTTCTTC. It specifies CASSSPVWFARSGARKDEQFF. The full variable domain, completed using reference TRBV5-1 and TRBJ2-1, is KAGVTQTPRYLIKTRGQQVTLSCSPISGHRSVSWYQQTPGQGLQFLFEYFSETQRNKGNFPGRFSGRQFSNSRSEMNVSTLELGDSALYLCASSSPVWFARSGARKDEQFFGPGTRLTVL.

This clonotype has only a few counts. The rearrangement links TRBV20-1 to TRBJ1-4; 8 nucleotides match TRBD1. Trimming removed 2 bases from V and 1 base from J; junction bases left unmatched: 9. The V gene's germline CDR1 is DFQATT and CDR2 SNEGSKA (reference sequence). CDR3 length: 17 amino acids. This CDR3 is CSARPYRGTETNEKLFF. CDR3 in DNA: TGCAGTGCTAGACCATACAGGGGGACTGAAACTAATGAAAAACTGTTTTTT.

In this sample, this clonotype turned up many times. The V gene is TRBV5-1, the J gene TRBJ2-3, with 8 bases that match TRBD1. The junction had 5 bases not matched to a gene; V was cut back by 0 bases and J by 5 bases. This CDR3 spans 15 amino acids. Germline CDR1 reads SGHRS; CDR2 reads YFSETQ. Written as DNA, the CDR3 is TGCGCCAGCAGCTTGGGGAGGACAGGGAAAGATACGCAGTATTTT. Amino acid sequence: CASSLGRTGKDTQYF.

This clonotype has a count of ten or more. In DNA, the CDR3 is TGTGCCACATCTACTCACTCTGGAAACACCATATATTTT. It is translated as CATSTHSGNTIYF. The chain combines TRBV12-3 or TRBV12-4 with TRBJ1-3, with D unresolved. The V gene lost 10 bases and the J gene lost 0 bases, with 10 bases spanning the gap. The length of the CDR3 is 13 residues.

Worth noting for this clonotype: A much larger clone is a single base away; this may be a read error. The chain joins TRBV12-3 or TRBV12-4 to TRBJ2-3; D is undetermined. This CDR3 spans 11 amino acids. CDR3 in DNA: TGTACCAGCAAGAACATAGATACGCAGTATTTT. The encoded protein is CTSKNIDTQYF.

This clonotype was found a few times. This chain connects TRBV20-1 to TRBJ1-1, with 8 bases matching TRBD1. The CDR3 has 15 amino acids. Germline V gene lookup returns CDR1 DFQATT and CDR2 SNEGSKA (reference sequence). V shed 3 bases and J 2 bases; nucleotides not matched to a gene: 8. CDR3 in DNA: TGCAGTGCTAGCATCCCACAGGGGGGCAACACTGAAGCTTTCTTT. The encoded protein is CSASIPQGGNTEAFF.